Presented here are 22 T cell receptor beta chains from one specimen sequenced in a study of cytomegalovirus exposure and HLA in healthy donors. The method was immunoSEQ multiplex PCR; TCRdb's version includes in-frame clones alone and lacks a portion of them. The sample lists about 150,000 clones, roughly 84% seen once, with 2% to 2.5% in the top ten. The material sequenced was PBMCs. Receptor source: a human donor in good health.

The chain employs TRBV4-2 and TRBJ1-1; 9 bases are a match to TRBD1. V lost 0 bases to trimming and J lost 4 bases; unmatched junction nucleotides: 3. Germline CDR1 reads LGHNA; CDR2 reads YNFKEQ. The CDR3 sequence is 15 residues long. The CDR3 region has the DNA TGTGCCAGCAGCCAAGAACAGGGGGCTGTCACTGAAGCTTTCTTT. This sequence encodes CASSQEQGAVTEAFF.

This clone has a single count. The genes are TRBV10-3 and TRBJ1-1; D remains ambiguous. Germline-derived CDR1 and CDR2 are ENHRY and SYGVKD. CDR3 length: 11 residues. V lost 9 bases and J 7 bases, leaving 12 bases between the germline ends. CDR3 nucleotides: TGTGCCATACATTCCCTAGGTGAAGCTTTCTTT. Its protein is CAIHSLGEAFF.

A few counts support this clone. The CDR3 here is CASSYDRDRVGAEAFF. The CDR3 DNA reads TGCGCCAGCAGCTACGACAGGGACAGGGTCGGGGCTGAAGCTTTCTTT. J is TRBJ1-1 and V is TRBV4-1; 9 bases are shared with TRBD1. The trim removed 5 bases at V and 6 bases at J, leaving 13 bases unmatched. CDR3 length: 16 residues. CDR1 and CDR2 from the germline V gene are MGHRA and YSYEKL.

The chain couples TRBV5-1 to TRBJ2-1, with 7 nucleotides matching TRBD2. V lost 8 bases, J lost 4 bases, and 9 bases stayed unmatched. Germline V lookup: CDR1 SGHRS, CDR2 YFSETQ. The CDR3 contains 14 residues. The CDR3 DNA reads TGCGCCAGTACAAAAAGCGGGGCATACAATGAGCAGTTCTTC. Translating gives CASTKSGAYNEQFF.

The chain links TRBV30 to TRBJ2-1, with a tentative D call TRBD2 (5 bases). CDR3 length equals 13 residues. The V end lost 2 bases, the J end lost 5 bases, and 10 bases lay between the germline ends. Germline lookup yields CDR1 GTSNPN and CDR2 SVGIG (reference sequence). The CDR3 loop is CAWSRGPHNEQFF. The CDR3 nucleotides read TGTGCCTGGAGTCGAGGGCCTCACAATGAGCAGTTCTTC. The full variable domain, completed using reference TRBV30 and TRBJ2-1, is SQTIHQWPATLVQPVGSPLSLECTVEGTSNPNLYWYRQAAGRGLQLLFYSVGIGQISSEVPQNLSASRPQDRQFILSSKKLLLSDSGFYLCAWSRGPHNEQFFGPGTRLTVL.

J is TRBJ1-3 and V is TRBV19, with D possibly matching TRBD1 (6 bases). Germline CDR1 and CDR2: LNHDA and SQIVND (reference sequence). V dropped 3 bases and J dropped 3 bases, with 15 bases sitting between them. The CDR3 consists of 16 residues. The CDR3 DNA reads TGTGCCAGTAGTATTCCCCCAGGGGAACTTGGAAACACCATATATTTT. This translates into CASSIPPGELGNTIYF.

This clone has a handful of counts. The rearrangement joins TRBV6-4 to TRBJ2-5, with TRBD2 as a possible D gene (6 bases). With 3 bases removed from V and 4 bases from J, the gap between germline ends came to 12 bases. The germline CDR1 and CDR2 sequences are MRHNA and SNTAGT. This CDR3 comprises 14 residues. The CDR3 protein is CASSEGRESETQYF. The DNA of the CDR3 is TGTGCCAGCAGTGAGGGGCGGGAATCAGAGACCCAGTACTTC.

The chain uses TRBV12-5 and TRBJ2-1, with a possible D match to TRBD1 (6 bases). This CDR3 spans 15 amino acids. CDR1 and CDR2 from the germline V gene are LGHNT and FRNRAP. V was cut by 2 bases and J by 4 bases, with 12 bases left in between. The CDR3 nucleotides read TGTGCTAGTGGTTTGAGGGGGATCCTTTACAATGAGCAGTTCTTC. Protein product: CASGLRGILYNEQFF.

The chain combines TRBV2 with TRBJ2-4; TRBD2 agrees at 9 bases. This CDR3 has 17 residues. The trim removed 10 bases at V and 3 bases at J, leaving 16 bases unmatched. From germline, CDR1 is SNHLY and CDR2 FYNNEI. Here the CDR3 reads CATIGASGIFGKNIQYF. The CDR3 DNA follows: TGTGCCACCATAGGGGCTAGCGGGATCTTCGGCAAAAACATTCAGTACTTC.

The gene calls are TRBV4-1 and TRBJ2-2; 11 bases align to TRBD2. The ends lost 4 bases at V and 4 bases at J; junction bases unmatched: 5. CDR3 length: 16 amino acids. Germline CDR1 MGHRA, CDR2 YSYEKL. The DNA for the CDR3 is TGCGCCAGCAGCCGAGGACTAGCGGGTTTCACCGGGGAGCTGTTTTTT. It is translated as CASSRGLAGFTGELFF.

The chain couples TRBV6-5 to TRBJ2-7, with D possibly TRBD2 on 6 matching bases. The CDR3 loop spans 16 amino acids. The germline CDR1 and CDR2 sequences are MNHEY and SVGAGI. Trimming removed 0 bases from V and 1 base from J, with 13 bases in between. The CDR3 nucleotides are TGTGCCAGCAGTTACTCCATCGTGGGGGGTTCCTACGAGCAGTACTTC. Protein: CASSYSIVGGSYEQYF.

The chain employs TRBV4-2 and TRBJ2-2; D may be TRBD2 (6 bases). This CDR3 has 15 amino acids. Trimming took off 1 base at V and 5 bases at J, with 11 bases between the two ends. Germline V lookup: CDR1 LGHNA, CDR2 YNFKEQ. Here the CDR3 reads CASSQGRSGTGELFF. The DNA for the CDR3 is TGTGCCAGCAGCCAAGGGCGGAGCGGGACCGGGGAGCTGTTTTTT.

The chain couples TRBV9 to TRBJ2-3; D might be TRBD1 (5 bases). This CDR3 comprises 14 residues. Germline V gene lookup returns CDR1 SGDLS and CDR2 YYNGEE. V lost 5 bases and J lost 2, with 12 bases in between. DNA for the CDR3: TGTGCCAGCAGTTTTCAGGGTATCACAGATACGCAGTATTTT. Encoded protein: CASSFQGITDTQYF.

This clone was seen a handful of times. This sequence joins TRBV10-3 and TRBJ2-5; perhaps TRBD1 as D (6 bases). Between the trimmed V and J ends, which lost 5 bases and 2 bases, there was a span of 9 bases. The CDR3 extends over 13 amino acids. In germline, CDR1 is ENHRY, CDR2 SYGVKD. CDR3 in DNA: TGTGCCATCAGTCCGGGACAACAAGAGACCCAGTACTTC. Translating it yields CAISPGQQETQYF.

This sequence joins TRBV15 and TRBJ2-7, with TRBD2 matching over 11 bases. The CDR3 extends over 15 amino acids. V lost 0 bases and J lost 5; bases outside the gene matches: 3. Germline CDR1 reads LNHNV; CDR2 reads YYDKDF (reference sequence). CDR3 region: CATSRDLAGGHEQYF. CDR3 in DNA: TGTGCCACCAGCAGAGATCTAGCGGGAGGTCACGAGCAGTACTTC.

The gene calls are TRBV7-2 and TRBJ1-1; D gene unclear. CDR1 and CDR2 from the germline V gene are SGHTA and FQGNSA. The CDR3 spans 15 residues. V lost 5 bases and J 2 bases, leaving 15 bases between the germline ends. The CDR3 here is CASSPIRGRNTEAFF. CDR3 in DNA: TGTGCCAGCAGCCCAATCAGAGGGAGAAACACTGAAGCTTTCTTT.

The J gene is TRBJ1-1, the V gene TRBV2, with D unresolved. Trimming removed 5 bases at V and 0 bases at J, with 7 bases between. Germline CDR1 SNHLY, CDR2 FYNNEI. The CDR3 is 13 residues long. The CDR3 DNA follows: TGTGCCAGCAGTAAATATTTGAACACTGAAGCTTTCTTT. This translates into CASSKYLNTEAFF.

In the case of this clone: An end of the junction differs from the germline gene, which may be a read error. The chain employs TRBV5-5 and TRBJ2-3; 13 bases align to TRBD2. The CDR3 has 13 amino acids. CDR1 and CDR2 from the germline V gene are SGHKS and YYEKEE (reference sequence). CDR3 bases: TGTGCCAGCAGCTTCTTACTAGCGGGAGGGCCGCATTTT. Encoded protein: CASSFLLAGGPHF.

The chain employs TRBV11-2 and TRBJ2-7, with 14 bases that match TRBD2. Germline CDR1 SGHAT, CDR2 FQNNGV. Trimming cost V 5 bases and J 7 bases; bases outside gene matches: 7. The CDR3 runs 15 residues. CDR3 bases: TGTGCCAGCAGCCTGGGACTAGCGGGAGTCTATGAGCAGTACTTC. It is translated as CASSLGLAGVYEQYF. Full variable domain (remainder filled in from reference TRBV11-2 and TRBJ2-7): EAGVAQSPRYKIIEKRQSVAFWCNPISGHATLYWYQQILGQGPKLLIQFQNNGVVDDSQLPKDRFSAERLKGVDSTLKIQPAKLEDSAVYLCASSLGLAGVYEQYFGPGTRLTVT.

The V gene is TRBV11-2, the J gene TRBJ1-2; TRBD1 matches at 7 bases. The CDR3 sequence is 12 residues long. CDR1 and CDR2 from the germline V gene are SGHAT and FQNNGV. V lost 3 bases, J lost 8 bases, and 3 bases stayed unmatched. CDR3 region: CASSFVGGGYTF. CDR3 nucleotides: TGTGCCAGCAGCTTTGTAGGGGGCGGCTACACCTTC.

The J gene is TRBJ1-1, the V gene TRBV19; D is ambiguous. This CDR3 comprises 13 residues. The V end lost 7 bases, the J end lost 0 bases, and 9 bases lay between the germline ends. CDR1 is LNHDA, CDR2 SQIVND, per germline (reference sequence). The CDR3 spells CASTEAVNTEAFF. The CDR3 nucleotides read TGTGCCAGTACCGAGGCGGTGAACACTGAAGCTTTCTTT.

This clone has just one count. V and J are TRBV9 and TRBJ1-1; D is perhaps TRBD1 (5 bases). Germline lookup yields CDR1 SGDLS and CDR2 YYNGEE. V was cut by 4 bases and J by 0 bases, with 10 bases left in between. CDR3 length: 14 amino acids. CDR3 in amino acids: CASSNGGMNTEAFF. The DNA of the CDR3 is TGTGCCAGCAGCAACGGGGGAATGAACACTGAAGCTTTCTTT.